Listed below are T cell receptor beta chains from one sample, sequenced in a study of T cells after yellow fever vaccination. TCRdb reprocessed the 5' RACE reads via MiXCR and lists one record per CDR3 protein. Of under 300,000 distinct CDR3 sequences in the sample, about 7% were seen once. This specimen was CD4+ T cells sorted from PBMCs, taken 15 days after the yellow fever booster vaccination. The receptors derive from a man aged 25-45 years who received the YFV17D yellow fever vaccine. The CDR3 runs from the conserved cysteine through the conserved F or W. Each record gives: J gene, clone size, V gene, D gene, CDR3 DNA, CDR3 protein. D genes are given only for firm matches. For some rows the clone size is stated as once, few or many, or as a class when expanded; others skip it.

>TRBJ2-1|many|TRBV29-1|TRBD2
TGCAGCGTTGACAGCGGGGTATTATATGAGCAGTTCTTC
CSVDSGVLYEQFF
>TRBJ2-1|few|TRBV5-4|TRBD1
TGTGCCAGCAGCCCAGCGCCAACAGGGGAAGGCAATGAGCAGTTCTTC
CASSPAPTGEGNEQFF
>TRBJ2-7|few|TRBV18|TRBD2
TGTGCCAGCTCACCACCCCTAGCGGGAGCATACGAGCAGTACTTC
CASSPPLAGAYEQYF
>TRBJ1-2|many|TRBV12-3/TRBV12-4|TRBD1
TGTGCCAGCAGTCAGACACAGGGGGTTGGTCGTGGCTACACCTTC
CASSQTQGVGRGYTF
>TRBJ2-4|NA|TRBV20-1|NA
TGCAGTGCTAGAGGGACAGTTTTAAACATTCAGTACTTC
CSARGTVLNIQYF
>TRBJ2-2|many|TRBV7-9|TRBD2
TGTGCCAGCAGCTTACGACTAGCAGCGAACACCGGGGAGCTGTTTTTT
CASSLRLAANTGELFF
>TRBJ2-3|NA|TRBV5-1|TRBD2
TGCGCCAGCAGCCCAAGTCCTAGCGGGGGCACAGATACGCAGTATTTT
CASSPSPSGGTDTQYF
>TRBJ1-1|many|TRBV7-2|NA
TGTGCCAGCAGCACCTCATTGAACACTGAAGCTTTCTTT
CASSTSLNTEAFF
>TRBJ2-1|NA|TRBV27|NA
TGTGACAGCAGTTTATGGACCCAGCATGAGCAGTTCTTC
CDSSLWTQHEQFF
>TRBJ2-7|NA|TRBV20-1|NA
TGCAGTGCAACTCGACTGGGGGCTGTCTACGAGCAGTACTTC
CSATRLGAVYEQYF
>TRBJ2-6|few|TRBV6-5|NA
TGTGCCACGCTTGGCAGGGTAGGGGGCTCTGGGGCCAACGTCCTGACTTTC
CATLGRVGGSGANVLTF
>TRBJ2-5|NA|TRBV9|TRBD2
TGTGCCAGCAGCGGGGCAAGCGGGAGTTTTGAGACCCAGTACTTC
CASSGASGSFETQYF
>TRBJ2-1|many|TRBV7-2|NA
TGTGCCAGCAGCTCGTCCCGGGGGAGCAATGAGCAGTTCTTC
CASSSSRGSNEQFF